This T cell receptor beta chain stems from a study of long-term antiretroviral therapy in people with HIV. Whole-study context: The oldest specimens predate the 2015 immediate-ART recommendation by about a decade. Study conclusions and caveats: HIV repertoires spanned narrower CDR3 length ranges than controls.

The CDR3 consists of 20 residues. The trim removed 2 bases at V and 4 bases at J, leaving 12 bases unmatched. Germline-derived CDR1 and CDR2 are SGHTA and FQGTGA. Treatment for all HIV-infected participants took place in the United States. Concerning this clone itself: Its antigen is still unknown.

Investigators performed immunoSEQ version v3.0 at survey level. Repertoires were generated with immunoSEQ multiplex PCR, while TCRdb's copy carries only in-frame clones and drops some. The data contain under 50,000 clones, approximately 85% of them singletons. The rearrangement links TRBV7-3 to TRBJ2-3; TRBD2 matches at 16 bases. The sample was unsorted PBMCs, taken 3.1 years after starting antiretroviral therapy. The clonotype originates from a woman between 45 and 60 years old with HIV. Written as DNA, the CDR3 is TGTGCCAGCAGCTTAGGACTACCGGGACTAGCGGGGGGGCGTTCAGATACGCAGTATTTT. As protein: CASSLGLPGLAGGRSDTQYF.